Presented here are 22 T cell receptor beta chains from one specimen sequenced in a study of T cell changes during pregnancy in multiple sclerosis (dated by TCRdb to the late 2010s). The method behind the library was the immunoSEQ multiplex PCR assay. In TCRdb, the immuneACCESS table is reduced to in-frame sequences with V and J assigned. These tables do not hold every clone; where another copy was compared, an unresolved V gene accounts for under half, and the others remain unexplained. Across this sample there are about 130,000 clones, with 95% to 98% seen only once. Approximately 0.45% of the sample lies in the top ten. Sample: peripheral blood, taken after pregnancy. The receptors shown here come from a female donor with multiple sclerosis, enrolled in a pregnancy study.

The chain couples TRBV19 to TRBJ2-3; no firm D call. Germline V gives CDR1 LNHDA, CDR2 SQIVND (reference sequence). Trimming removed 6 bases at V and 0 bases at J, with 7 bases between. This CDR3 contains 13 residues. The CDR3 bases are TGTGCCAGTAGCGTAACTAGCACAGATACGCAGTATTTT. This encodes CASSVTSTDTQYF.

DNA of the CDR3: TGCGCCAGTGGGCGACAGGGGGTTAACGAGCAGTACTTC. The encoded protein is CASGRQGVNEQYF. The chain employs TRBV5-1 and TRBJ2-7; TRBD1 matches 9 bases. J lost 5 bases, V lost 8 bases, and 8 bases had no gene match. Germline V CDR1 and CDR2: SGHRS, YFSETQ. CDR3 length: 13 amino acids.

The rearrangement joins TRBV5-1 to TRBJ2-7, with D tentatively TRBD1 (5 bases). The CDR3 length is 13 residues. Germline values: CDR1 SGHRS, CDR2 YFSETQ. The V and J ends lost 5 bases and 5 bases respectively, with 14 bases between them. CDR3 nucleotide sequence: TGCGCCAGCAGTCCGGACAATAAGGACGAGCAGTACTTC. It yields the protein CASSPDNKDEQYF. Full variable domain (outside the CDR3, taken from reference TRBV5-1 and TRBJ2-7): KAGVTQTPRYLIKTRGQQVTLSCSPISGHRSVSWYQQTPGQGLQFLFEYFSETQRNKGNFPGRFSGRQFSNSRSEMNVSTLELGDSALYLCASSPDNKDEQYFGPGTRLTVT.

This rearrangement joins TRBV7-9 to TRBJ2-1; 7 bases are a match to TRBD2. The CDR3 is 13 amino acids. The germline CDR1 and CDR2 sequences are SEHNR and FQNEAQ (reference sequence). V dropped 0 bases and J dropped 9; count of bases not matched to a gene: 2. The CDR3 DNA reads as TGTGCCAGCAGCTTAGCGGGAGGGTTTGAGCAGTTCTTC. It encodes CASSLAGGFEQFF.

The chain has TRBV4-1 and TRBJ2-7, with 8 bases identical to TRBD1. In germline, CDR1 is MGHRA, CDR2 YSYEKL. This CDR3 region has 18 residues. Trimming took 1 base from V and 4 from J; bases not matched to a gene: 15. The CDR3 region is CASSQGTGPDSYLYEQYF. As DNA, the CDR3 is TGCGCCAGCAGCCAAGGGACAGGGCCCGATTCATACCTTTACGAGCAGTACTTC.

This sequence joins TRBV10-3 and TRBJ2-1; TRBD1 matches at 7 bases. V was clipped by 4 bases and J by 6 bases; unmatched bases: 12. The CDR3 totals 16 residues. Per the germline V gene, CDR1 is ENHRY and CDR2 is SYGVKD. The CDR3 region is CAISGLSGQASNEQFF. The CDR3 nucleotides read TGTGCCATCAGTGGTCTTAGTGGACAGGCCAGCAATGAGCAGTTCTTC.

Here the CDR3 reads CASSLGVGRAGGETQYF. CDR3 bases: TGTGCCAGCAGCTTAGGGGTCGGGAGGGCCGGGGGAGAGACCCAGTACTTC. This chain joins TRBV11-2 and TRBJ2-5; 8 bases fit TRBD2. The CDR3 spans 17 residues. V was pared by 1 base and J by 4 bases, with 11 bases of the junction left unmatched. The germline V gene encodes CDR1 SGHAT and CDR2 FQNNGV.

This clone was counted once. This chain uses TRBV14 with TRBJ1-2; D is ambiguous. The CDR3 is 13 residues long. V was trimmed by 4 bases and J by 8 bases, leaving 14 bases between them. Per germline, CDR1 SGHDN and CDR2 FVKESK. The CDR3 DNA reads as TGTGCCAGCAGCCCTTCCCCGGCGGGAGGCTACACCTTC. This encodes CASSPSPAGGYTF.

This clone was seen a single time. The chain couples TRBV6-6 to TRBJ1-5; 7 bases line up with TRBD1. The germline CDR1 and CDR2 sequences are MNHNY and SVGAGI (reference sequence). This CDR3 has 16 residues. J gave up 1 base and V 8 bases, and 11 bases lay outside the gene matches. The CDR3 loop is CASELSTGVSNQPQHF. The DNA for the CDR3 is TGTGCCAGCGAACTCTCAACAGGGGTGAGCAATCAGCCCCAGCATTTT.

V is TRBV28 and J is TRBJ1-2; D remains ambiguous. The CDR3 contains 12 residues. Trimming pared 3 bases from V and 4 bases from J, leaving 6 bases between. The germline V gene has CDR1 MDHEN and CDR2 SYDVKM. The CDR3 is CASSFIAYGYTF. CDR3 in DNA: TGTGCCAGCAGTTTCATAGCCTATGGCTACACCTTC.

The chain has TRBV28 and TRBJ2-7; 8 bases line up with TRBD2. Trimming removed 7 bases from V and 0 bases from J; junction bases left unmatched: 11. This CDR3 comprises 16 residues. Germline-derived CDR1 and CDR2 are MDHEN and SYDVKM. DNA of the CDR3: TGTGCCAGCAAACCCGGGGGGGCGCGACGCTCCTACGAGCAGTACTTC. It is translated as CASKPGGARRSYEQYF.

This rearrangement joins TRBV9 to TRBJ2-1, with TRBD2 matching 11 bases. Trimming at V came to 4 bases and at J to 8 bases, leaving 11 bases not matched to a gene. The CDR3 has 16 amino acids. The V gene's germline CDR1 is SGDLS and CDR2 YYNGEE. The CDR3 protein is CASSLQRLAGTHEQFF. The CDR3 coding sequence is TGTGCCAGCAGCCTACAGCGACTAGCGGGGACTCATGAGCAGTTCTTC.

The chain links TRBV9 to TRBJ2-5; 8 nucleotides line up with TRBD2. With 4 bases clipped from V and 4 bases from J, the junction kept 12 bases outside the gene matches. CDR1 is SGDLS and CDR2 is YYNGEE in the germline V gene. The CDR3 is made up of 16 amino acids. This CDR3 is CASSTLAGSSGETQYF. The CDR3 DNA is TGTGCCAGCAGCACCTTAGCGGGAAGCTCGGGAGAGACCCAGTACTTC.

The chain employs TRBV2 and TRBJ2-2; 9 bases align to TRBD1. CDR1 and CDR2 (germline): SNHLY, FYNNEI. The CDR3 has 15 amino acids. With V trimmed by 7 bases and J by 3 bases, 6 bases remained unmatched. CDR3 DNA sequence: TGTGCCAGCACGCTGACAGGGGGGGACACCGGGGAGCTGTTTTTT. It translates to CASTLTGGDTGELFF.

This rearrangement joins TRBV2 to TRBJ1-2; perhaps TRBD1 as D (5 bases). V was cut by 8 bases and J by 6 bases, with 10 bases left in between. The CDR3 loop spans 11 amino acids. CDR1 is SNHLY, CDR2 FYNNEI, per germline. The CDR3 DNA is TGTGCCAGCTGGAGGGGAAATGGCTACACCTTC. Encoded protein: CASWRGNGYTF.

This chain uses TRBV27 with TRBJ1-1, with D unresolved. Germline CDR1 and CDR2: MNHEY and SMNVEV (reference sequence). Trimming stripped 7 bases from V and 0 bases from J, with 12 bases between. CDR3 length: 14 amino acids. This CDR3 reads CASIRSALNTEAFF. The CDR3 DNA follows: TGTGCCAGCATACGATCCGCGTTGAACACTGAAGCTTTCTTT.

The chain couples TRBV12-5 to TRBJ2-2; 9 positions match TRBD2. CDR1 is LGHNT and CDR2 is FRNRAP in the germline V gene. Unmatched junction bases numbered 18, after V lost 4 bases and J lost 3 bases. The CDR3 covers 20 residues. CDR3 sequence (DNA): TGTGCTAGTGGTTCGGATCGTAGCGGGAGTGTTACGACCTACACCGGGGAGCTGTTTTTT. This sequence encodes CASGSDRSGSVTTYTGELFF.

The chain has TRBV5-1 and TRBJ2-5; TRBD2 aligns across 15 bases. Germline V gene data show CDR1 as SGHRS and CDR2 as YFSETQ. V dropped 4 bases and J dropped 1; count of bases not matched to a gene: 5. The CDR3 is made up of 17 amino acids. The chain's CDR3 is CASSPGTSGRPQETQYF. The CDR3 DNA follows: TGCGCCAGCAGCCCTGGGACTAGCGGGAGGCCCCAAGAGACCCAGTACTTC.

This clone was picked up one time. In nucleotides, the CDR3 is TGTGCCACCAGCAGAGTTGGACAGGGCTTAACCGGGGAGCTGTTTTTT. Protein product: CATSRVGQGLTGELFF. V and J are TRBV15 and TRBJ2-2, with TRBD1 matching 8 bases. The germline V gene encodes CDR1 LNHNV and CDR2 YYDKDF (reference sequence). V shed 1 base and J 5 bases; nucleotides not matched to a gene: 6. The CDR3 extends over 16 amino acids.

The rearrangement links TRBV6-5 to TRBJ1-2; 7 nucleotides line up with TRBD1. The CDR3 is 15 amino acids. Unmatched junction bases numbered 9, after V lost 6 bases and J lost 2 bases. Germline V gives CDR1 MNHEY, CDR2 SVGAGI. The CDR3 DNA reads as TGTGCCAGCAGCCAGACAGGGAGTGCGAACTATGGCTACACCTTC. Its protein is CASSQTGSANYGYTF.

V usage is TRBV29-1 and J usage is TRBJ2-1, with D perhaps TRBD2 (6 bases). The germline gives CDR1 SQVTM, CDR2 ANQGSEA. This CDR3 comprises 13 residues. The V gene lost 4 bases and the J gene lost 8 bases, with 15 bases spanning the gap. The CDR3 protein is CSVGLVRGDEQFF. CDR3 nucleotide sequence: TGCAGCGTTGGACTAGTAAGAGGCGATGAGCAGTTCTTC.

V usage is TRBV9 and J usage is TRBJ2-6; 10 bases are a match to TRBD2. The CDR3 is 20 amino acids. V lost 0 bases, J lost 1 base, and 10 bases stayed unmatched. Looked up from germline, CDR1 is SGDLS and CDR2 is YYNGEE. As DNA, the CDR3 is TGTGCCAGCAGCGTAGGACCCACTAGCGGGAAAGGTTCTGGGGCCAACGTCCTGACTTTC. As protein: CASSVGPTSGKGSGANVLTF.